There are a few counts of the clone carrying this T cell receptor (beta chain). The antigen is not known. The germline V gene has CDR1 MNHEY and CDR2 SMNVEV (reference sequence). Trimming cost V 6 bases and J 0 bases, with 6 bases left between them. The CDR3 extends over 14 amino acids. This sample stems from a study of T cells in Graves' hyperthyroidism and ophthalmopathy. Study conclusions and caveats: Most thyroid clonotypes expanded above 0.001 appeared in blood too. Classification by a 13 V-J model distinguished ophthalmopathy from stable hyperthyroidism.

Exclusion of a patient resulted from uncontrolled infection, other autoimmune disease, pregnancy or lactation. The CDR3 regions of TCR beta were amplified from RNA transcripts. When the TCR CDR3 underwent first-round RT-PCR, the HTBI primer set was used. TCRdb reprocessed the multiplex PCR reads via MiXCR and lists one record per CDR3 protein. The sample records hundreds of thousands of distinct CDR3 sequences, about 20% being singletons. This chain uses TRBV27 with TRBJ2-6; no definite D call. The specimen was blood. The origin of this receptor is a man aged 35 to 55 with Graves' ophthalmopathy. CDR3 DNA sequence: TGTGCCAGCAGCCTCGTCTCTGGGGCCAACGTCCTGACTTTC. Its translation is CASSLVSGANVLTF.